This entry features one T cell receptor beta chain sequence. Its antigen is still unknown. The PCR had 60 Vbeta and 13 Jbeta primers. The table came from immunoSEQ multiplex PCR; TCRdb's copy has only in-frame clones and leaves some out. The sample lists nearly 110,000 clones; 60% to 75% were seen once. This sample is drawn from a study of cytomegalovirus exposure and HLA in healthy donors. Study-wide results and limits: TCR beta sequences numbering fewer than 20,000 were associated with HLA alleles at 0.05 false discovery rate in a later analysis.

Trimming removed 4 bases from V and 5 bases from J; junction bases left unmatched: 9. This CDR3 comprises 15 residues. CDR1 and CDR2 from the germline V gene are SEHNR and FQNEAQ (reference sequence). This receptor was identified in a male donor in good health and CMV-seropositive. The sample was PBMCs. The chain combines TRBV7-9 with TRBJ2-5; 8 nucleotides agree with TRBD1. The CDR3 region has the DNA TGTGCCAGCAGCTCCGGACAGGGTGGGTTGGAGACCCAGTACTTC. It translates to CASSSGQGGLETQYF.